The 27 T cell receptor beta chains in this list originate from one sample, sequenced in a study of blood T cell repertoires in COVID-19. Sequencing was performed with immunoSEQ multiplex PCR; in TCRdb, only in-frame clones are kept and a portion is missing. Of tens of thousands of clones listed, around 80% are singletons. Sequencing was carried out using peripheral blood. These receptors were obtained from a man between 60 and 75 years old with acute or convalescent COVID-19.

Details on this clone: Relative to the germline gene, one junction end is altered; a read error may explain this. The J gene is TRBJ2-7, the V gene TRBV14, with 8 positions matching TRBD1. This CDR3 is 15 amino acids long. CDR1 is SGHDN, CDR2 FVKESK, per germline. CDR3 sequence reads: CASNQGQGYSYEQYF. For the CDR3, the DNA is TGTGCCAGCAACCAAGGACAGGGTTACTCCTACGAGCAGTACTTC.

This clone was seen many times. The V and J genes are TRBV7-9 and TRBJ1-4; a weak D match, TRBD1 (5 bases). The germline V gene encodes CDR1 SEHNR and CDR2 FQNEAQ (reference sequence). There are 14 residues in the CDR3. The V gene lost 1 base and the J gene lost 5 bases, with 8 bases spanning the gap. This chain's CDR3 is CASSLGGGNEKLFF. CDR3 DNA: TGTGCCAGCAGCTTAGGTGGGGGGAATGAAAAACTGTTTTTT.

This CDR3 is CASTPGTEAFF. DNA for the CDR3: TGTGCCAGCACCCCGGGCACTGAAGCTTTCTTT. The chain has TRBV12-3 or TRBV12-4 and TRBJ1-1; D is undetermined. The V and J ends lost 7 bases and 4 bases respectively, with 7 bases between them. This CDR3 contains 11 residues.

The V gene is TRBV7-3, the J gene TRBJ2-1, with TRBD1 identical over 9 bases. This CDR3 comprises 16 residues. Germline-derived CDR1 and CDR2 are SGHTA and FQGTGA. V shed 2 bases and J 4 bases; nucleotides not matched to a gene: 6. CDR3 sequence reads: CASSLGLGTGYNEQFF. In nucleotides, the CDR3 is TGTGCCAGCAGCTTAGGATTGGGGACAGGGTACAATGAGCAGTTCTTC.

The chain has TRBV10-3 and TRBJ2-7, with TRBD1 matching 7 bases. V gave up 6 bases and J gave up 6 bases; unmatched junction bases: 11. Germline V gives CDR1 ENHRY, CDR2 SYGVKD. The CDR3 runs to 14 residues. The CDR3 protein is CAIRETGTISEQYF. The CDR3 DNA is TGTGCCATCAGGGAGACAGGGACGATCTCCGAGCAGTACTTC.

The J gene is TRBJ1-1, the V gene TRBV7-9, with 8 bases lining up with TRBD1. CDR1 and CDR2 (germline): SEHNR, FQNEAQ (reference sequence). The V gene end was trimmed by 5 bases and the J gene end by 4 bases; junction bases not matched to a gene: 3. The CDR3 extends over 13 amino acids. The CDR3 nucleotides are TGTGCCAGCAGCCGCCAGGGGGCCACTGAAGCTTTCTTT. It yields the protein CASSRQGATEAFF.

V usage is TRBV24-1 and J usage is TRBJ2-5; TRBD2 agrees at 7 bases. J was trimmed by 5 bases and V by 2 bases; bases with no gene match: 13. Germline CDR1 is KGHDR and CDR2 is SFDVKD. CDR3 length: 17 amino acids. CDR3 region: CATSDSAGGGGSETQYF. CDR3 nucleotides: TGTGCCACCAGTGATTCCGCCGGCGGGGGAGGGTCGGAGACCCAGTACTTC.

In this sample, this clone turned up a few times. The DNA of the CDR3 is TGTGCCAGTAGGGGACAGGGGACCGGGGAGCTGTTTTTT. Its protein is CASRGQGTGELFF. The chain links TRBV19 to TRBJ2-2; 10 bases are a match to TRBD1. After removal of 6 bases from V and 5 bases from J, the junction contained 0 bases not matched to a gene. Germline lookup yields CDR1 LNHDA and CDR2 SQIVND (reference sequence). The CDR3 covers 13 residues.

The chain couples TRBV6-5 to TRBJ2-7; 10 nucleotides line up with TRBD2. With 5 bases clipped from V and 7 bases from J, the junction kept 11 bases outside the gene matches. The CDR3 has 15 residues. In germline, CDR1 is MNHEY, CDR2 SVGAGI. The CDR3 sequence: CASSRGAGGPGEQYF. The CDR3 nucleotides read TGTGCCAGCAGTAGAGGAGCGGGAGGGCCGGGGGAGCAGTACTTC.

The chain combines TRBV5-6 with TRBJ2-7, with D possibly being TRBD2 (5 bases). V was shortened by 0 bases and J by 0 bases, with 10 bases between the two germline ends. The CDR3 loop spans 15 amino acids. CDR1 and CDR2 from the germline V gene are SGHDT and YYEEEE. CDR3 bases: TGTGCCAGCAGCTTGGGAGGGATGAGCTCCTACGAGCAGTACTTC. Its protein is CASSLGGMSSYEQYF.

As regards this clone: Relative to the germline gene, one junction end is altered; a read error may explain this. The chain uses TRBV7-7 and TRBJ2-1, with D possibly TRBD2 on 6 matching bases. This CDR3 spans 15 amino acids. Germline lookup yields CDR1 SSHAT and CDR2 FNYEAQ (reference sequence). The CDR3 is CASSSRLVSYNEQFF. The CDR3 region has the DNA TGTGCTAGCAGCTCTAGACTAGTTTCCTACAATGAGCAGTTCTTC.

The chain joins TRBV24-1 to TRBJ2-2; D is unclear. V was clipped by 1 base and J by 1 base, with 9 bases between them. Germline assignment: CDR1 KGHDR and CDR2 SFDVKD. The CDR3 extends over 16 amino acids. Here the CDR3 reads CATSDFGRKNTGELFF. The DNA for the CDR3 is TGTGCCACCAGTGATTTTGGCAGGAAGAACACCGGGGAGCTGTTTTTT.

The chain has TRBV7-9 and TRBJ2-1, with a tentative D call TRBD2 (6 bases). V was shortened by 1 base and J by 5 bases, with 12 bases between the two germline ends. CDR1 SEHNR and CDR2 FQNEAQ come from the germline V gene (reference sequence). The CDR3 length is 15 residues. The CDR3 region is CASSLGAGWNNEQFF. The CDR3 DNA reads as TGTGCCAGCAGCTTAGGGGCGGGATGGAACAATGAGCAGTTCTTC.

V gene TRBV6-2 or TRBV6-3 combines with J gene TRBJ1-5; tentatively, D is TRBD1 (6 bases). Trimming took 6 bases from V and 6 from J, leaving 9 bases between them. The CDR3 length is 12 residues. From germline, CDR1 is MNHEY and CDR2 SVGEGT. CDR3 region: CASSSRGQPQHF. CDR3 bases: TGTGCCAGCAGCTCCAGGGGTCAGCCCCAGCATTTT.

The chain carries TRBV11-2 and TRBJ2-7; 10 bases are a match to TRBD1. CDR1 and CDR2 from the germline V gene are SGHAT and FQNNGV. V lost 5 bases to trimming and J lost 4 bases; unmatched junction nucleotides: 5. CDR3 size: 14 residues. The CDR3 DNA is TGTGCCAGCAGCGCCGACAGGGGGCGATACGAGCAGTACTTC. Its translation is CASSADRGRYEQYF.

The chain joins TRBV7-3 to TRBJ2-1; TRBD2 matches 11 bases. Trimming removed 5 bases from V and 2 bases from J; junction bases left unmatched: 5. Germline CDR1 is SGHTA and CDR2 is FQGTGA. The CDR3 has 16 residues. CDR3: CASSPHSGRAYNEQFF. The CDR3 coding sequence is TGTGCCAGCAGCCCGCATAGCGGGAGGGCCTACAATGAGCAGTTCTTC.

The rearrangement uses TRBV4-2 and TRBJ2-2; 8 bases match TRBD2. The germline CDR1 and CDR2 sequences are LGHNA and YNFKEQ. CDR3 length: 14 residues. Losses at the gene ends were 3 bases for V and 8 bases for J; bases not matched to a gene: 5. This CDR3 is CASSHNPGGGELFF. CDR3 in DNA: TGTGCCAGCAGCCATAACCCGGGAGGGGGGGAGCTGTTTTTT.

The V gene is TRBV20-1, the J gene TRBJ2-1, with 8 bases aligning to TRBD2. Germline trimming cut 3 bases from V and 4 bases from J; bases unmatched to any gene: 11. The CDR3 has 16 residues. Looked up from germline, CDR1 is DFQATT and CDR2 is SNEGSKA (reference sequence). The CDR3 DNA follows: TGCAGTGCTAGTGATCTTACTAGCGGTGCGTACAATGAGCAGTTCTTC. It specifies CSASDLTSGAYNEQFF.

The J gene is TRBJ2-7, the V gene TRBV4-3, with D possibly being TRBD2 (6 bases). V lost 2 bases and J lost 3, with 29 bases in between. Germline values: CDR1 LGHNA, CDR2 YSLEER. The CDR3 has 20 amino acids. The CDR3 protein is CASSQRLVGAGSNYYYEQYF. In DNA, the CDR3 is TGCGCCAGCAGCCAACGTCTGGTTGGGGCGGGAAGCAACTACTACTACGAGCAGTACTTC.

The V and J genes are TRBV2 and TRBJ2-7, with D perhaps matching TRBD1 (6 bases). The V and J ends lost 6 bases and 1 base respectively, with 19 bases between them. Germline loops: CDR1 SNHLY, CDR2 FYNNEI. The CDR3 is made up of 16 amino acids. The CDR3 region has the DNA TGTGCCAGCAGCAAAACTTTCAGGGGACAATCCTACGAGCAGTACTTC. Its translation: CASSKTFRGQSYEQYF.

The chain recombines TRBV18 with TRBJ2-2, with D possibly TRBD2 on 5 matching bases. CDR1 KGHSH and CDR2 LQKENI come from the germline V gene. Trimming pared 7 bases from V and 5 bases from J, leaving 11 bases between. The CDR3 spans 13 residues. The CDR3 spells CASFRDGTGELFF. The CDR3 DNA reads as TGTGCCAGCTTCCGGGATGGGACCGGGGAGCTGTTTTTT.

This chain joins TRBV5-6 and TRBJ2-5, with D possibly being TRBD1 (6 bases). V was clipped by 5 bases and J by 3 bases, with 14 bases between them. Germline CDR1 is SGHDT and CDR2 is YYEEEE. This CDR3 comprises 14 residues. The CDR3 sequence: CASSHMTGEETQYF. Written as DNA, the CDR3 is TGTGCCAGCAGTCATATGACAGGTGAAGAGACCCAGTACTTC.

The V and J genes are TRBV9 and TRBJ2-7; no firm D call. Germline CDR1 SGDLS, CDR2 YYNGEE. The CDR3 loop spans 13 amino acids. The V end lost 3 bases, the J end lost 5 bases, and 12 bases lay between the germline ends. In DNA form, the CDR3 reads TGTGCCAGCAGCGCCCCTTCGCGGAACGAGCAGTACTTC. Amino acid sequence: CASSAPSRNEQYF.

V usage is TRBV9 and J usage is TRBJ1-2, with 9 bases fitting TRBD1. The CDR3 totals 13 residues. Germline V CDR1 and CDR2: SGDLS, YYNGEE. Trimming removed 2 bases from V and 7 bases from J; junction bases left unmatched: 3. The CDR3 protein is CASSVDRGSGYTF. In DNA form, the CDR3 reads TGTGCCAGCAGCGTGGACAGGGGCTCTGGCTACACCTTC.

This chain links TRBV28 with TRBJ1-4; D not resolved. Germline CDR1 reads MDHEN; CDR2 reads SYDVKM. Trimming shortened V by 11 bases and J by 0 bases, and 4 bases separated the two germline ends. This CDR3 has 11 residues. CDR3 region: CAPTTNEKLFF. The CDR3 nucleotides are TGTGCCCCAACAACTAATGAAAAACTGTTTTTT.

This clone was seen only a few times. The V call is TRBV10-3, the J call TRBJ1-6; 10 bases are shared with TRBD1. V lost 0 bases and J lost 7; bases outside the gene matches: 0. CDR3 length equals 15 residues. CDR1 is ENHRY, CDR2 SYGVKD, per germline. The CDR3 DNA is TGTGCCATCAGTGAGTCGACAGGGGGCAATTCACCCCTCCACTTT. This codes for CAISESTGGNSPLHF.

The chain carries TRBV6-5 and TRBJ2-7, with 11 bases matching TRBD1. The germline V gene has CDR1 MNHEY and CDR2 SVGAGI. The CDR3 has 13 amino acids. The V and J ends lost 6 bases and 7 bases, in that order; junction bases with no gene match: 5. The CDR3 spells CASRRGTGGEQYF. The CDR3 nucleotides are TGTGCCAGCAGACGAGGGACAGGGGGAGAGCAGTACTTC.